These T cell receptor beta chains were read from a single sample in a study of human T cells and chemical hapten exposure. Each CDR3 protein gets one entry after TCRdb re-called the RACE reads with MiXCR. Among 35,000 to 50,000 distinct CDR3 sequences listed, about 4% were seen once. Sequenced material: whole blood. These receptor sequences come from a human donor in good health. Some clones in this sample may be carry-over from other donors' samples. The conserved cysteine and the conserved F or W are not part of the CDR3 here.

ASSINRNYEQY,TRBV19,TRBJ2-7
ASSPGRDREAF,TRBV18,TRBJ1-1
AWTTGYEQY,TRBV30,TRBJ2-7
ASSYRRTDTQY,TRBV6-5,TRBJ2-3
ASVVFKGGKTEAF,TRBV6-1,TRBJ1-1
ASSLVGDINQPQH,TRBV5-1,TRBJ1-5
SVSDGFAGNQPQH,TRBV29-1,TRBJ1-5
ASTRGAPNYGYT,TRBV6-5,TRBJ1-2
ASSARQGIGNQPQH,TRBV28,TRBJ1-5
ASSSGSEQY,TRBV6-5,TRBJ2-7